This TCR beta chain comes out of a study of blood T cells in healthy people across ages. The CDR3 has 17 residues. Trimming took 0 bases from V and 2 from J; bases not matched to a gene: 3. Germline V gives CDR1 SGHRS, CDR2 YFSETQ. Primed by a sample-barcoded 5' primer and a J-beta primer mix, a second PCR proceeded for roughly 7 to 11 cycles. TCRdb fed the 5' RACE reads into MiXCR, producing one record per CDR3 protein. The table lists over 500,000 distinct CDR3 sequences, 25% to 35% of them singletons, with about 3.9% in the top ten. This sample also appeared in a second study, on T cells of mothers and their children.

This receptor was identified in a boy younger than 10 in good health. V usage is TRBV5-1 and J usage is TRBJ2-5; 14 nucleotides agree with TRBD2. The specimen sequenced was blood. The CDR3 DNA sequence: TGCGCCAGCAGCTTGGGACTAGCGGGGGGGCAACAAGAGACCCAGTACTTC. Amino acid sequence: CASSLGLAGGQQETQYF.